This paragraph reports one TCR beta chain. The PCR used 60 Vbeta and 13 Jbeta primers. Clones were read by immunoSEQ multiplex PCR, and TCRdb kept only the in-frame ones, dropping some. The sample comprises over 65,000 clones, approximately 79% of which are singletons, and 13% rests with the top ten. The sample belongs to a study of cytomegalovirus exposure and HLA in healthy donors. The clonotype comes from a human donor in good health. Material: PBMCs.

CDR3 bases: TGTGCCAGCACTCCGGGCACAGGGAGCACTGAAGCTTTCTTT. As protein: CASTPGTGSTEAFF. V gene TRBV5-6 combines with J gene TRBJ1-1, with D possibly being TRBD1 (6 bases). Trimming stripped 6 bases from V and 4 bases from J, with 16 bases between. This CDR3 has 14 amino acids. Germline V lookup: CDR1 SGHDT, CDR2 YYEEEE.